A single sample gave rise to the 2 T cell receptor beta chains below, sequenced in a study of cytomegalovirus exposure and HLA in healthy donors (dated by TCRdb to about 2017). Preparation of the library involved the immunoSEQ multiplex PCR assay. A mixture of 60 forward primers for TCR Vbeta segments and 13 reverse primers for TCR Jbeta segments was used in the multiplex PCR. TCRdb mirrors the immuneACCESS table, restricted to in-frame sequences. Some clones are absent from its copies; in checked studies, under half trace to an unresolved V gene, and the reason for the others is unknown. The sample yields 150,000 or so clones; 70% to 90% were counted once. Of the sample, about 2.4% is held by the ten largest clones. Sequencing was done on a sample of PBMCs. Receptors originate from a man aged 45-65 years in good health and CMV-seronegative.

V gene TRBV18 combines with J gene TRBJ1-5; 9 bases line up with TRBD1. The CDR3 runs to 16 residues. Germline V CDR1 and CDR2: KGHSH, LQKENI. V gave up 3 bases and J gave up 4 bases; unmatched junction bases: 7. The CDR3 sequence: CASSPTGGRDNQPQHF. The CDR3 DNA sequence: TGTGCCAGCTCACCCACAGGGGGCAGGGATAATCAGCCCCAGCATTTT.

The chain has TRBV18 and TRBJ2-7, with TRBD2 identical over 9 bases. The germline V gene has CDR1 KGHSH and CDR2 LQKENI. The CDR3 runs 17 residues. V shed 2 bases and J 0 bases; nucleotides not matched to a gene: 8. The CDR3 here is CASSPSRLAVNSYEQYF. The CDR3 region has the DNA TGTGCCAGCTCACCAAGCCGACTAGCGGTCAACTCCTACGAGCAGTACTTC.